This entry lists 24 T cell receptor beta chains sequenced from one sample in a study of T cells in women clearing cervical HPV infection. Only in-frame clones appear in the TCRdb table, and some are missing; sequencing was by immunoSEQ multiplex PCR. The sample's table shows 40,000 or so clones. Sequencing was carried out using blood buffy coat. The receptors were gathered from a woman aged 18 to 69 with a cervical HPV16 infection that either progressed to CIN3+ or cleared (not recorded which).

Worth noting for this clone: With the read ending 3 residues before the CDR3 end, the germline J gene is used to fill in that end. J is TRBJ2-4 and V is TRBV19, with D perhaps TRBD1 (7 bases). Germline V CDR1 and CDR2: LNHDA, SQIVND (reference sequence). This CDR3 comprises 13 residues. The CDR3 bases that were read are TGTGCCAGTAGTAGCGGGACAGTCTATGGT. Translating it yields CASSSGTVYG. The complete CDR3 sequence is CASSSGTVYGQYF. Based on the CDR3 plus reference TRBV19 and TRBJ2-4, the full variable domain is DGGITQSPKYLFRKEGQNVTLSCEQNLNHDAMYWYRQDPGQGLRLIYYSQIVNDFQKGDIAEGYSVSREKKESFPLTVTSAQKNPTAFYLCASSSGTVYGQYFGAGTRLSVL.

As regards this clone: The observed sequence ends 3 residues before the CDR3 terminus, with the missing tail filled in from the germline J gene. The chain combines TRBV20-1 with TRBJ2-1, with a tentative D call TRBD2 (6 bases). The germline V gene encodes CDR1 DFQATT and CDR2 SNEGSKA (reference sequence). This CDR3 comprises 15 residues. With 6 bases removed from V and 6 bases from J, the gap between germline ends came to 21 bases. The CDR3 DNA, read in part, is TGCAGTGCCTTAGAGCCGCGCGGGGCCATCAATGAG. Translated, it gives CSALEPRGAINE. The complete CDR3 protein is CSALEPRGAINEQFF.

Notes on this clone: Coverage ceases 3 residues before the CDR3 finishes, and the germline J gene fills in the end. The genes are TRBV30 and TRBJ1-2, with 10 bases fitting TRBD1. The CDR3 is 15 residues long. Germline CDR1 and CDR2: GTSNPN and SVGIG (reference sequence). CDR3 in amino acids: CAWTLNTGQGDGYTF. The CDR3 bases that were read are TGTGCCTGGACACTAAATACCGGACAGGGGGACGGC.

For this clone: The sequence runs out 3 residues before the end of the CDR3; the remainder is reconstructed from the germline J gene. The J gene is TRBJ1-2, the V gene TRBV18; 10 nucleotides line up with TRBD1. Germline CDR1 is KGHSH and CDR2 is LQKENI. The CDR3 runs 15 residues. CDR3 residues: CASSQGQGLGDTYTF. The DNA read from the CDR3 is TGTGCCAGCTCACAGGGACAGGGGCTAGGAGATACC.

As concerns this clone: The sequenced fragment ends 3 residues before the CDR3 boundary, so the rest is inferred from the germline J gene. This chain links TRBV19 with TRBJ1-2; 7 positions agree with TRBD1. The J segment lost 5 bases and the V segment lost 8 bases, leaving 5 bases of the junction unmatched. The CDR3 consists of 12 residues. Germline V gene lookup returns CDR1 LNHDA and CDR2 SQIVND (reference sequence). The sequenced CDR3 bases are TGTGCCAGTGAGGACAGGACGTATGGC. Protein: CASEDRTYG. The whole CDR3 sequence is CASEDRTYGYTF.

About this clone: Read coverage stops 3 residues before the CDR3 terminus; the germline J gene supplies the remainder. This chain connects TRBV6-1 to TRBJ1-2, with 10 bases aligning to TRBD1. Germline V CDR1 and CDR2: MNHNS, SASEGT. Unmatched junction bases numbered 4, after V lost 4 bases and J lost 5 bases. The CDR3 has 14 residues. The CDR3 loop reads CASSGTGGGYGYTF. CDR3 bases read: TGTGCCAGCAGTGGGACAGGGGGGGGATATGGC.

The CDR3 DNA, read in part, is TGTGCCGCCGACAGGGACATGAACACTGAA. As protein: CAADRDMNTE. The entire CDR3 sequence reads CAADRDMNTEAFF. The chain uses TRBV30 and TRBJ1-1, with 7 bases lining up with TRBD1. The read comes to an end 3 residues before the CDR3 does, leaving the germline J gene to fill in the end. The V gene end was trimmed by 8 bases and the J gene end by 0 bases; junction bases not matched to a gene: 6. Germline-derived CDR1 and CDR2 are GTSNPN and SVGIG (reference sequence). The length of the CDR3 is 13 residues.

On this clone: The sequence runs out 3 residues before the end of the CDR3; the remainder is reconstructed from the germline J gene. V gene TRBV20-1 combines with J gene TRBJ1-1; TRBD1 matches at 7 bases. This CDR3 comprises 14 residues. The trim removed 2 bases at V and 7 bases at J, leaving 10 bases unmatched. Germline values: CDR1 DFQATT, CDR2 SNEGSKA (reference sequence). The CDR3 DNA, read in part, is TGCAGTGCTAGAAGCCAGGACAGGCGAGATGAA. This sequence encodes CSARSQDRRDE. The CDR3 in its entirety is CSARSQDRRDEAFF.

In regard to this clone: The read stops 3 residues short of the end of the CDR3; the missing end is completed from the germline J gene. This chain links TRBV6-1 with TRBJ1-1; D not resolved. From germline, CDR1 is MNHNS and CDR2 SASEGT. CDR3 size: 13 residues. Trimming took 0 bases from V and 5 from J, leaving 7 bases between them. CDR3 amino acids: CASSEARVTEAFF. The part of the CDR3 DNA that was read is TGTGCCAGCAGTGAAGCAAGGGTGACTGAA.

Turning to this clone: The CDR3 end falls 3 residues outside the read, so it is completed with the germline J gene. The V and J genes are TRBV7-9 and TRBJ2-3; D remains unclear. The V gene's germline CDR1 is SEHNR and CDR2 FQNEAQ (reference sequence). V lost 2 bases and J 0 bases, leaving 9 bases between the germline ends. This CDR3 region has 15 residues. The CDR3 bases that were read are TGTGCCAGCAGCTTAACCAGCGTGAGCACAGATACG. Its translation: CASSLTSVSTDT. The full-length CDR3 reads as CASSLTSVSTDTQYF.

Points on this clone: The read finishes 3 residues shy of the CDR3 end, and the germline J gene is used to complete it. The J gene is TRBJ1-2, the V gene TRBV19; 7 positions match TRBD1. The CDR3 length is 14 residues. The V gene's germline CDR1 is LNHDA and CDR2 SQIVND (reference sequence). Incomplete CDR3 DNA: TGTGCCAGTAGTTCAGGGACAGAAGAAAACATC. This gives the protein CASSSGTEENI. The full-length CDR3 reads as CASSSGTEENIYTF.

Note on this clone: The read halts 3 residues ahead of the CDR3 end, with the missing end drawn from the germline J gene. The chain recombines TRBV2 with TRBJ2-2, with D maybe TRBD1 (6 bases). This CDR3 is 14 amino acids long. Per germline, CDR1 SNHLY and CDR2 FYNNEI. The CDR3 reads CASIVDSENSPLFF. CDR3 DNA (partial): TGTGCCAGCATAGTGGACAGTGAAAATTCACCG.

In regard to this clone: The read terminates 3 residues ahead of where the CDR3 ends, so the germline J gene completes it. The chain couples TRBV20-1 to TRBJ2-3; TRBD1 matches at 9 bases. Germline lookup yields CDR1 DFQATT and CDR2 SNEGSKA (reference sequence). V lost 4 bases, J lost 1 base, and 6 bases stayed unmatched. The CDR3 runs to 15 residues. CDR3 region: CSANTQGAGTDTQYF. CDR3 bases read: TGCAGTGCTAATACACAGGGGGCGGGCACAGATACG.

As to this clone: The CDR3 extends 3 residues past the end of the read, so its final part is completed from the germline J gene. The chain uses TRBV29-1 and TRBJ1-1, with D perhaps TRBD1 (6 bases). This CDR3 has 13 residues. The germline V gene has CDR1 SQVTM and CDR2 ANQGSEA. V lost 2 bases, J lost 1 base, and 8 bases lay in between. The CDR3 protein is CSVEQGSNTEAFF. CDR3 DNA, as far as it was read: TGCAGCGTTGAACAGGGGTCGAACACTGAA.

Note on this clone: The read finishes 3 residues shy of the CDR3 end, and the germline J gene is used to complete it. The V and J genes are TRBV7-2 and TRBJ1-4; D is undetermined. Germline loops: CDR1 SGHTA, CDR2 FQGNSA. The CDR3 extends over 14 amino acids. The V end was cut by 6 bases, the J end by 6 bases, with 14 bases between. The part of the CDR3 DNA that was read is TGTGCCAGCAGTTTGATCCCAAGGTATGAAAAA. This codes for CASSLIPRYEK. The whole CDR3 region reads CASSLIPRYEKLFF.

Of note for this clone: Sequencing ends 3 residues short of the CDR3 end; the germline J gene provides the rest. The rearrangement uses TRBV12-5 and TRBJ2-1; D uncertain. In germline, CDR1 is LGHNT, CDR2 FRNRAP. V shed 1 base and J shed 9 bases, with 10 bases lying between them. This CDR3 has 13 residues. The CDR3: CASGLDTSREQFF. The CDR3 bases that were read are TGTGCTAGTGGTTTGGATACCAGTCGTGAG.

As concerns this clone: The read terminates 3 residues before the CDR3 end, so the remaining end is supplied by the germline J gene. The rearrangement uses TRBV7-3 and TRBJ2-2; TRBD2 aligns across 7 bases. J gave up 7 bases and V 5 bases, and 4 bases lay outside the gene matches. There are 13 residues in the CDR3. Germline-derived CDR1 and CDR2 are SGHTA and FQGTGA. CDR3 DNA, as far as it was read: TGTGCCAGCAGCATACTAGCGAACGGGGAG. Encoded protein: CASSILANGE. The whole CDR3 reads CASSILANGELFF.

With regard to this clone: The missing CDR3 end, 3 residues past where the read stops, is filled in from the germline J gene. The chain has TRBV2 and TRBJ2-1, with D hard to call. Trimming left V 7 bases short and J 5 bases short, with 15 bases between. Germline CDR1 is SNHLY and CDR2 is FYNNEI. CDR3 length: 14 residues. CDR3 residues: CASTPTDTHNEQFF. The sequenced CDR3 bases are TGTGCCAGCACCCCTACCGATACGCACAATGAG.

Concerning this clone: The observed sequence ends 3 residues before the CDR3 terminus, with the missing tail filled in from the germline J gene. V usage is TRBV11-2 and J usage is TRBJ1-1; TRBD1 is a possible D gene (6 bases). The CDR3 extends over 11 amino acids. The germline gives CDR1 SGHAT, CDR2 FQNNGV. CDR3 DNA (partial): TGTGCCAGCAGCTTCACAGGGCAA. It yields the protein CASSFTGQ. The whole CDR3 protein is CASSFTGQAFF.

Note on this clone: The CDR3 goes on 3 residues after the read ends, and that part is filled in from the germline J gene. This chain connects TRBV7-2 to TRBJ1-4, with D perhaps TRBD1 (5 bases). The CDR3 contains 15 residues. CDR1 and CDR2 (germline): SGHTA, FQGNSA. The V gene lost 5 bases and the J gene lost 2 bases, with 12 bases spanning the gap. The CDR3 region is CASSAMGGTNEKLFF. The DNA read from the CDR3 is TGTGCCAGCAGCGCCATGGGGGGGACTAATGAAAAA.

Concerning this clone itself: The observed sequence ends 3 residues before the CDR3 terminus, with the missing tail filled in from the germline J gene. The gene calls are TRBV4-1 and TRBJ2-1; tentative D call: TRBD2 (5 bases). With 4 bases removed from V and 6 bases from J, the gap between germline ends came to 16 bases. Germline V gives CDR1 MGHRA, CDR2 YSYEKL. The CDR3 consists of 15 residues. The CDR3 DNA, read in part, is TGCGCCAGCAGCCCCCCTTTCGGGGAAGGCAATGAG. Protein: CASSPPFGEGNE. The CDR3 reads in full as CASSPPFGEGNEQFF.

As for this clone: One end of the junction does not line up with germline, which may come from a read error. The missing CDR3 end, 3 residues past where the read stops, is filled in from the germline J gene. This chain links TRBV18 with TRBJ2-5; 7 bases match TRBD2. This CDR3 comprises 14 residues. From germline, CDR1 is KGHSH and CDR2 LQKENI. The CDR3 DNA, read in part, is TGTGCCAGCTCCCCACGGGGGGAAACAGATACC. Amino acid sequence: CASSPRGETDT. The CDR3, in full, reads CASSPRGETDTQYF.

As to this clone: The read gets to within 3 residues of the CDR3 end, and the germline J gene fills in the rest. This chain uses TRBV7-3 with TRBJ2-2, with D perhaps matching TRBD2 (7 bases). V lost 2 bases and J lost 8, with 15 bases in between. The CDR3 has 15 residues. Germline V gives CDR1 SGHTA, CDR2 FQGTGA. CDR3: CASSLGGAMEGELFF. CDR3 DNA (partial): TGTGCCAGCAGCTTAGGGGGGGCCATGGAGGGGGAG.

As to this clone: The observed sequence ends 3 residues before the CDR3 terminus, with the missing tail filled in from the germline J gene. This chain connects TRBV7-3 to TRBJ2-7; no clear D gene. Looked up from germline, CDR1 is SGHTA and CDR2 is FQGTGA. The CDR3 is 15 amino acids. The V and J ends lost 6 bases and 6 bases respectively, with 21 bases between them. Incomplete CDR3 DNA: TGTGCCAGCAGACATGACTGGAAAGAGGCCCCCGAG. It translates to CASRHDWKEAPE. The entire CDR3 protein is CASRHDWKEAPEQYF.